The 13 T cell receptor beta chains presented below share a single source sample, sequenced in a study of shared clonotypes between healthy human individuals. The assay was immunoSEQ multiplex PCR, and TCRdb's table has in-frame clones only and misses some. The sample shows approximately 2.5 million clones, 93% of them seen only once. Sequencing input: naive CD4+ T cells from PBMCs. Subset specified: CD45RA+ positively selected. These receptor sequences come from a man between 18 and 35 years old in good health. Some clones in this sample may be carry-over from other donors' samples.

V usage is TRBV10-1 and J usage is TRBJ1-1; 7 bases line up with TRBD1. The V and J ends lost 4 bases and 2 bases, in that order; junction bases with no gene match: 7. This CDR3 comprises 15 residues. Germline-derived CDR1 and CDR2 are WNHNN and SYGVQD (reference sequence). CDR3: CASSGNQGVNTEAFF. In DNA, the CDR3 is TGCGCCAGCAGTGGTAATCAGGGGGTAAACACTGAAGCTTTCTTT.

The J gene is TRBJ2-2, the V gene TRBV14; no definite D call. Germline-derived CDR1 and CDR2 are SGHDN and FVKESK. Trimming took 5 bases from V and 8 from J, leaving 12 bases between them. The CDR3 is 13 amino acids. The CDR3 is CASSTGRAGELFF. Written as DNA, the CDR3 is TGTGCCAGCAGCACCGGAAGAGCGGGGGAGCTGTTTTTT.

The V and J genes are TRBV25-1 and TRBJ2-2; D may be TRBD1 or TRBD2 (5 bases each). Looked up from germline, CDR1 is MGHDK and CDR2 is SYGVNS. This CDR3 has 17 residues. The ends were cut back, 4 bases at V and 3 bases at J, with 18 bases in the middle. The DNA for the CDR3 is TGTGCCAGCAGTGCCTATCCGGACCTGGGGGACACCGGGGAGCTGTTTTTT. Protein sequence: CASSAYPDLGDTGELFF.

V and J are TRBV11-2 and TRBJ1-5; D is uncertain. The CDR3 has 13 residues. Between the trimmed V and J ends, which lost 5 bases and 5 bases, there was a span of 10 bases. Germline V gives CDR1 SGHAT, CDR2 FQNNGV. CDR3 loop: CASSPAIDQPQHF. In DNA, the CDR3 is TGTGCCAGCAGCCCCGCTATTGATCAGCCCCAGCATTTT.

The V call is TRBV27, the J call TRBJ2-3; 7 nucleotides agree with TRBD2. CDR3 length: 15 amino acids. Trimming cost V 7 bases and J 4 bases; bases outside gene matches: 11. Germline values: CDR1 MNHEY, CDR2 SMNVEV (reference sequence). CDR3 sequence reads: CASNWDGRQADTQYF. In DNA, the CDR3 is TGTGCCAGCAATTGGGACGGGAGGCAGGCAGATACGCAGTATTTT.

V is TRBV4-1 and J is TRBJ2-1; 8 bases line up with TRBD2. Trimming took 3 bases from V and 6 from J; bases not matched to a gene: 10. The CDR3 totals 16 residues. CDR1 is MGHRA and CDR2 is YSYEKL in the germline V gene. The CDR3 nucleotides are TGCGCCAGCAGCCAGGTCCCGAGCGGGAGCGGCAATGAGCAGTTCTTC. Its translation: CASSQVPSGSGNEQFF.

The rearrangement links TRBV6-1 to TRBJ2-3; TRBD2 agrees at 9 bases. The CDR3 consists of 17 residues. Per the germline V gene, CDR1 is MNHNS and CDR2 is SASEGT. V gave up 2 bases and J gave up 0 bases; unmatched junction bases: 6. CDR3 nucleotides: TGTGCCAGCAGTGAAACTCCGACTAGCGGAAGCACAGATACGCAGTATTTT. Residues: CASSETPTSGSTDTQYF.

This chain's CDR3 is CASSSGTSGSTDTQYF. The CDR3 coding sequence is TGTGCCAGCAGTTCCGGGACTAGCGGTAGCACAGATACGCAGTATTTT. The gene calls are TRBV28 and TRBJ2-3; 11 nucleotides match TRBD2. With V trimmed by 4 bases and J by 0 bases, 3 bases remained unmatched. Germline values: CDR1 MDHEN, CDR2 SYDVKM. The CDR3 length is 16 residues.

This chain links TRBV7-9 with TRBJ1-2; D is unclear. The germline gives CDR1 SEHNR, CDR2 FQNEAQ (reference sequence). The V and J ends lost 4 bases and 8 bases respectively, with 17 bases between them. The CDR3 extends over 14 amino acids. CDR3 amino acids: CASSSSPTGKGYTF. In nucleotides, the CDR3 is TGTGCCAGCAGCTCCAGCCCGACGGGTAAGGGCTACACCTTC.

The chain carries TRBV29-1 and TRBJ2-3; D gene uncertain. Germline V gene sequence: CDR1 SQVTM, CDR2 ANQGSEA. Trimming removed 3 bases from V and 1 base from J, with 11 bases in between. The length of the CDR3 is 14 residues. CDR3 in amino acids: CSVDGGRGTDTQYF. CDR3 nucleotide sequence: TGCAGCGTTGATGGTGGCAGAGGCACAGATACGCAGTATTTT.

This chain links TRBV19 with TRBJ1-5, with 7 nucleotides matching TRBD1. The CDR3 runs to 16 residues. CDR1 is LNHDA and CDR2 is SQIVND in the germline V gene (reference sequence). The V gene end was trimmed by 4 bases and the J gene end by 7 bases; junction bases not matched to a gene: 13. The CDR3 loop is CASSTPGQEGRQPQHF. Here the CDR3 DNA reads TGTGCCAGTAGTACGCCAGGACAGGAAGGAAGACAGCCCCAGCATTTT.

V gene TRBV5-5 combines with J gene TRBJ1-2; TRBD1 agrees at 8 bases. The V and J ends lost 4 bases and 8 bases, in that order; junction bases with no gene match: 7. Germline values: CDR1 SGHKS, CDR2 YYEKEE (reference sequence). This CDR3 contains 13 residues. Written as DNA, the CDR3 is TGTGCCAGCAGCATCCGACAGGGGTTAGGCTACACCTTC. Translating it yields CASSIRQGLGYTF.

CDR3 in amino acids: CASSPAANSYEQYF. In nucleotides, the CDR3 is TGCGCCAGCAGCCCAGCAGCTAACTCCTACGAGCAGTACTTC. The chain recombines TRBV4-1 with TRBJ2-7; no definite D call. The germline V gene encodes CDR1 MGHRA and CDR2 YSYEKL. Trimming took 4 bases from V and 0 from J, leaving 10 bases between them. This CDR3 comprises 14 residues.